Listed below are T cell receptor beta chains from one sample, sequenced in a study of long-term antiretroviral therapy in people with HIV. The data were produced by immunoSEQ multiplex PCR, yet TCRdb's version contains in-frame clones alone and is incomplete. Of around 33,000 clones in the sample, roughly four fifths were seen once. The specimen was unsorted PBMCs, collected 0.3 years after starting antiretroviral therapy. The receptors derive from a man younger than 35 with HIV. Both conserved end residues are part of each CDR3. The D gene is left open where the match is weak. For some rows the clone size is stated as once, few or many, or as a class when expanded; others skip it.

CDR3: CASSSGSTSYNEQFF
DNA: TGTGCCAGTAGTTCCGGGAGTACTTCCTACAATGAGCAGTTCTTC
length: 15
D: -
V: TRBV19
size: -
J: TRBJ2-1

CDR3: CASSQERGGAKNIQYF
DNA: TGCGCCAGCAGCCAAGAAAGAGGCGGAGCCAAAAACATTCAGTACTTC
length: 16
D: -
V: TRBV4-3
size: -
J: TRBJ2-4

CDR3: CASSLRYEQYF
DNA: TGTGCCAGCAGTCTTCGTTACGAGCAGTACTTC
length: 11
D: -
V: TRBV7-9
size: few
J: TRBJ2-7

CDR3: CAWSQQGLGEAFF
DNA: TGTGCCTGGAGCCAACAGGGTTTGGGTGAAGCTTTCTTT
length: 13
D: -
V: TRBV30
size: few
J: TRBJ1-1

CDR3: CSVKGAKNIQYF
DNA: TGCAGCGTTAAGGGTGCCAAAAACATTCAGTACTTC
length: 12
D: -
V: TRBV29-1
size: -
J: TRBJ2-4

CDR3: CASSLAVNYGYTF
DNA: TGTGCCAGCAGCTTGGCGGTTAACTATGGCTACACCTTC
length: 13
D: -
V: TRBV5-4
size: -
J: TRBJ1-2

CDR3: CASSLGGTDTQYF
DNA: TGTGCCAGTAGTTTGGGGGGCACAGATACGCAGTATTTT
length: 13
D: -
V: TRBV19
size: -
J: TRBJ2-3

CDR3: CASSSLSRDRERSGYGYTF
DNA: TGTGCCAGCAGCTCCCTTTCCCGGGACAGGGAGAGATCTGGGTATGGCTACACCTTC
length: 19
D: TRBD1
V: TRBV7-9
size: -
J: TRBJ1-2

CDR3: CASSLDRGGVDNEKLFF
DNA: TGTGCCAGCAGCTTAGACAGAGGTGGGGTGGACAATGAAAAACTGTTTTTT
length: 17
D: -
V: TRBV7-9
size: -
J: TRBJ1-4

CDR3: CASSLGWGLVNTEAFF
DNA: TGTGCCAGCAGCTTAGGTTGGGGACTGGTGAACACTGAAGCTTTCTTT
length: 16
D: -
V: TRBV7-9
size: -
J: TRBJ1-1

CDR3: CASGAGGQPQHF
DNA: TGTGCCAGCGGGGCAGGGGGTCAGCCCCAGCATTTT
length: 12
D: TRBD1
V: TRBV28
size: -
J: TRBJ1-5

CDR3: CAWSPAGEDHYGYTF
DNA: TGTGCCTGGAGTCCGGCGGGCGAGGATCACTATGGCTACACCTTC
length: 15
D: -
V: TRBV30
size: few
J: TRBJ1-2

CDR3: CASRQGASPLHF
DNA: TGCGCCAGCAGACAGGGTGCTTCACCCCTCCACTTT
length: 12
D: -
V: TRBV4-1
size: -
J: TRBJ1-6

CDR3: CASSPSRDRAWDEKLFF
DNA: TGTGCCAGCTCACCGTCCCGGGACAGGGCCTGGGATGAAAAACTGTTTTTT
length: 17
D: TRBD1
V: TRBV18
size: -
J: TRBJ1-4

CDR3: CASSAGDSASYEQYF
DNA: TGTGCCAGCAGCGCAGGGGACTCCGCCTCCTACGAGCAGTACTTC
length: 15
D: -
V: TRBV28
size: -
J: TRBJ2-7

CDR3: CASRETDSYGYTF
DNA: TGTGCCAGCCGGGAGACAGATTCCTATGGCTACACCTTC
length: 13
D: -
V: TRBV6-5
size: -
J: TRBJ1-2

CDR3: CASSPRWQETQYF
DNA: TGTGCCAGCAGTCCCCGTTGGCAAGAGACCCAGTACTTC
length: 13
D: -
V: TRBV27
size: -
J: TRBJ2-5

CDR3: CAWSQDSGGTYEQYF
DNA: TGTGCCTGGAGCCAGGACTCGGGGGGAACCTACGAGCAGTACTTC
length: 15
D: TRBD2
V: TRBV30
size: -
J: TRBJ2-7